Each of the 30 T cell receptor beta chains below was sequenced from the same sample in a study of T-cell memory formation after mild COVID-19. TCRdb called the 5' RACE reads again in MiXCR, with one record for every CDR3 protein. The sample carries around 450,000 distinct CDR3 sequences, 20% recorded once. The source material was PBMCs or a T cell subset sorted from them (not recorded which). All receptors derive from an adult woman who had mild COVID-19 (a few samples of this study predate the infection). Cell type and time point are not known.

J is TRBJ1-2 and V is TRBV24-1; D is unclear. Trimming cost V 4 bases and J 3 bases, with 8 bases left between them. The CDR3 has 13 residues. CDR1 and CDR2 from the germline V gene are KGHDR and SFDVKD. Written as DNA, the CDR3 is TGTGCCACCAGTGACGGAAAAGACTATGGCTACACCTTC. Protein: CATSDGKDYGYTF.

This clonotype was counted only a few times. V is TRBV12-5 and J is TRBJ1-2; TRBD1 matches 7 bases. The CDR3 sequence is 13 residues long. V lost 5 bases and J lost 4; bases outside the gene matches: 4. Germline CDR1 reads LGHNT; CDR2 reads FRNRAP. This CDR3 is CASGRDRVYGYTF. The CDR3 DNA is TGTGCTAGTGGTCGAGACAGGGTCTATGGCTACACCTTC.

The CDR3 loop is CASSFRGNTIYF. DNA of the CDR3: TGTGCCAGCAGTTTCCGGGGAAACACCATATATTTT. The V call is TRBV12-3 or TRBV12-4, the J call TRBJ1-3; D is unresolved. This CDR3 is built from 12 residues. Trimming took off 3 bases at V and 4 bases at J, with 4 bases between the two ends.

The chain uses TRBV15 and TRBJ1-5; D is possibly TRBD1 (5 bases). The CDR3 extends over 15 amino acids. V was cut by 1 base and J by 7 bases, with 14 bases left in between. CDR1 and CDR2 (germline): LNHNV, YYDKDF (reference sequence). The CDR3 spells CATSRVGEGNQPQHF. The DNA for the CDR3 is TGTGCCACCAGCAGAGTTGGGGAGGGGAACCAGCCCCAGCATTTT.

This chain joins TRBV4-1 and TRBJ2-7, with D unresolved. The V gene's germline CDR1 is MGHRA and CDR2 YSYEKL. Trimming left V 1 base short and J 5 bases short, with 12 bases between. This CDR3 region has 14 residues. CDR3 coding DNA: TGCGCCAGCAGCCAAGTTGTGGGGATCAACGAGCAGTACTTC. Amino acid sequence: CASSQVVGINEQYF.

This clonotype has just a few counts. J is TRBJ1-4 and V is TRBV4-1, with 7 positions matching TRBD1. Losses at the gene ends were 5 bases for V and 2 bases for J; bases not matched to a gene: 5. The CDR3 has 15 amino acids. Germline V gene sequence: CDR1 MGHRA, CDR2 YSYEKL. The CDR3 reads CASSARGGTNEKLFF. The DNA of the CDR3 is TGCGCCAGCAGCGCCAGGGGGGGGACTAATGAAAAACTGTTTTTT.

In its sample, this clonotype was seen a few times. The rearrangement joins TRBV12-3 or TRBV12-4 to TRBJ1-2; unclear D gene. The V end lost 5 bases, the J end lost 8 bases, and 15 bases lay between the germline ends. This CDR3 spans 13 amino acids. CDR3 amino acids: CASSKRTSFGYTF. The DNA of the CDR3 is TGTGCCAGCAGTAAGCGGACCAGTTTCGGCTACACCTTC.

V usage is TRBV20-1 and J usage is TRBJ2-5; the D gene is possibly TRBD2 (6 bases). V was clipped by 1 base and J by 5 bases, with 8 bases between them. The CDR3 runs to 12 residues. Germline values: CDR1 DFQATT, CDR2 SNEGSKA (reference sequence). DNA for the CDR3: TGCAGTGCTAGAGTAGGGAGGGAGACCCAGTACTTC. As protein: CSARVGRETQYF.

J is TRBJ2-6 and V is TRBV20-1, with D perhaps TRBD2 (6 bases). V dropped 5 bases and J dropped 2 bases, with 13 bases sitting between them. Germline V gives CDR1 DFQATT, CDR2 SNEGSKA (reference sequence). This CDR3 comprises 15 residues. In nucleotides, the CDR3 is TGCAGTGCTCTAGGCCCGGGGGCTGGGGCCAACGTCCTGACTTTC. It yields the protein CSALGPGAGANVLTF.

V usage is TRBV7-9 and J usage is TRBJ2-1, with TRBD2 matching over 8 bases. Germline CDR1 is SEHNR and CDR2 is FQNEAQ (reference sequence). Germline trimming cut 3 bases from V and 7 bases from J; bases unmatched to any gene: 11. The CDR3 is made up of 16 amino acids. CDR3 nucleotide sequence: TGTGCCAGCAGCTTTTGGGCGGGAGGAGTATCGAATGAGCAGTTCTTC. It specifies CASSFWAGGVSNEQFF.

The chain has TRBV9 and TRBJ2-1; TRBD2 aligns across 14 bases. The ends lost 4 bases at V and 8 bases at J; junction bases unmatched: 11. The CDR3 extends over 17 amino acids. Looked up from germline, CDR1 is SGDLS and CDR2 is YYNGEE. DNA for the CDR3: TGTGCCAGCAGCTTGGGACTAGCGGGGGCCCGGGCGGATGAGCAGTTCTTC. Translated, it gives CASSLGLAGARADEQFF.

This clonotype was observed at least ten times. CDR3 amino acids: CASSSTGGRDTQYF. DNA for the CDR3: TGTGCCAGCAGCTCGACAGGGGGCAGGGATACGCAGTATTTT. The chain couples TRBV7-3 to TRBJ2-3, with 10 nucleotides matching TRBD1. Germline values: CDR1 SGHTA, CDR2 FQGTGA. This CDR3 is built from 14 residues. The J segment lost 6 bases and the V segment lost 4 bases, leaving 4 bases of the junction unmatched. Based on the CDR3 plus reference TRBV7-3 and TRBJ2-3, the full variable domain is GAGVSQTPSNKVTEKGKYVELRCDPISGHTALYWYRQSLGQGPEFLIYFQGTGAADDSGLPNDRFFAVRPEGSVSTLKIQRTERGDSAVYLCASSSTGGRDTQYFGPGTRLTVL.

The V and J genes are TRBV5-1 and TRBJ2-7; TRBD1 or TRBD2 may be the D gene (5 bases each). The germline V and J ends were trimmed by 4 bases and 3 bases, with 14 bases remaining between them. Germline V CDR1 and CDR2: SGHRS, YFSETQ. This CDR3 spans 14 amino acids. In nucleotides, the CDR3 is TGCGCCAGCAGCATCGGGACGGAATACTACGAGCAGTACTTC. This sequence encodes CASSIGTEYYEQYF.

This chain links TRBV15 with TRBJ1-5; no clear D. The ends were cut back, 0 bases at V and 0 bases at J, with 9 bases in the middle. In germline, CDR1 is LNHNV, CDR2 YYDKDF (reference sequence). CDR3 length equals 16 residues. The CDR3 DNA is TGTGCCACCAGCAGAGATCGGGCAGATAGCAATCAGCCCCAGCATTTT. As protein: CATSRDRADSNQPQHF.

This clonotype has more than one count but fewer than ten. This sequence joins TRBV5-1 and TRBJ2-7; D possibly matches TRBD1 or TRBD2 (5 bases each). The CDR3 covers 15 residues. V lost 0 bases and J lost 3, with 13 bases in between. Germline CDR1 SGHRS, CDR2 YFSETQ. This CDR3 is CASSLDGTDRYEQYF. CDR3 nucleotides: TGCGCCAGCAGCTTGGACGGGACGGACCGCTACGAGCAGTACTTC. Based on the CDR3 plus reference TRBV5-1 and TRBJ2-7, the full variable domain is KAGVTQTPRYLIKTRGQQVTLSCSPISGHRSVSWYQQTPGQGLQFLFEYFSETQRNKGNFPGRFSGRQFSNSRSEMNVSTLELGDSALYLCASSLDGTDRYEQYFGPGTRLTVT.

The V and J genes are TRBV11-1 and TRBJ2-7; 7 bases fit TRBD1. Looked up from germline, CDR1 is SGHAT and CDR2 is FQDESV (reference sequence). The length of the CDR3 is 15 residues. Germline trimming cut 2 bases from V and 3 bases from J; bases unmatched to any gene: 7. CDR3 nucleotides: TGTGCCAGCAGCTTAACTGACAGGGACATCTACGAGCAGTACTTC. This codes for CASSLTDRDIYEQYF.

The chain joins TRBV10-3 to TRBJ2-1; D gene ambiguous. The CDR3 covers 13 residues. V lost 5 bases and J 6 bases, leaving 11 bases between the germline ends. CDR1 is ENHRY and CDR2 is SYGVKD in the germline V gene. The CDR3: CAISNGSANEQFF. The CDR3 DNA is TGTGCCATCAGTAACGGGTCCGCCAATGAGCAGTTCTTC.

The gene calls are TRBV12-3 or TRBV12-4 and TRBJ2-2, with a tentative D call TRBD2 (7 bases). With 5 bases removed from V and 6 bases from J, the gap between germline ends came to 19 bases. The CDR3 spans 16 residues. The CDR3 nucleotides read TGTGCCAGCAGTCCCAGAGGGGGGGAGGGAGCCGGGGAGCTGTTTTTT. Translated: CASSPRGGEGAGELFF.

The chain couples TRBV20-1 to TRBJ2-7; 14 positions agree with TRBD2. V dropped 0 bases and J dropped 0; count of bases not matched to a gene: 4. The CDR3 consists of 17 residues. Germline lookup yields CDR1 DFQATT and CDR2 SNEGSKA (reference sequence). In DNA, the CDR3 is TGCAGTGCTAGAGATGAGGGGACTAGCGGGAGCTCCTACGAGCAGTACTTC. This translates into CSARDEGTSGSSYEQYF.

This clonotype occurred many times. The gene calls are TRBV29-1 and TRBJ2-1, with 10 bases aligning to TRBD2. The germline V gene encodes CDR1 SQVTM and CDR2 ANQGSEA. V lost 8 bases, J lost 0 bases, and 10 bases stayed unmatched. This CDR3 has 16 residues. CDR3 DNA sequence: TGCAGCTTTCCGAGCGGGAGGGCAAGCTCCTACAATGAGCAGTTCTTC. Translation: CSFPSGRASSYNEQFF.

The V call is TRBV30, the J call TRBJ1-1; weak D call: TRBD1 (6 bases). With 3 bases removed from V and 4 bases from J, the gap between germline ends came to 12 bases. The CDR3 consists of 13 residues. Germline V gene sequence: CDR1 GTSNPN, CDR2 SVGIG (reference sequence). CDR3 DNA sequence: TGTGCCTGGAGAGCTACAGGGTTCACTGAAGCTTTCTTT. Amino acids: CAWRATGFTEAFF.

This clonotype was found a few times. The CDR3: CASSSFGGSKGTGELFF. DNA for the CDR3: TGTGCCAGCAGTTCCTTCGGCGGGAGCAAGGGGACCGGGGAGCTGTTTTTT. The V call is TRBV6-6, the J call TRBJ2-2, with 7 bases lining up with TRBD2. Per germline, CDR1 MNHNY and CDR2 SVGAGI (reference sequence). This CDR3 region has 17 residues. Germline trimming cut 4 bases from V and 5 bases from J; bases unmatched to any gene: 13.

This clonotype has a count of ten or more. This chain uses TRBV12-3 or TRBV12-4 with TRBJ1-2; no definite D call. Between the trimmed V and J ends, which lost 3 bases and 6 bases, there was a span of 5 bases. CDR3 length: 11 residues. CDR3 nucleotide sequence: TGTGCCAGCAGTTTGAGGGATGGCTACACCTTC. Its translation is CASSLRDGYTF.

This clonotype was observed a handful of times. V is TRBV12-3 or TRBV12-4 and J is TRBJ2-7; TRBD1 aligns across 7 bases. J gave up 0 bases and V 3 bases, and 5 bases lay outside the gene matches. There are 15 residues in the CDR3. CDR3: CASSFETGSSYEQYF. The CDR3 coding sequence is TGTGCCAGCAGTTTTGAGACAGGGAGCTCCTACGAGCAGTACTTC.

The rearrangement links TRBV4-2 to TRBJ1-3; D perhaps matches TRBD1 (5 bases). This CDR3 has 17 residues. V was pared by 1 base and J by 0 bases, with 13 bases between. Germline assignment: CDR1 LGHNA and CDR2 YNFKEQ. The CDR3 nucleotides are TGTGCCAGCAGCCAAGGTCCCGGGGCATCCTCTGGAAACACCATATATTTT. Its protein is CASSQGPGASSGNTIYF.

The V gene is TRBV11-2, the J gene TRBJ2-3; 15 bases agree with TRBD2. Per germline, CDR1 SGHAT and CDR2 FQNNGV. This CDR3 has 19 amino acids. V lost 7 bases to trimming and J lost 6 bases; unmatched junction nucleotides: 17. The CDR3 DNA sequence: TGTGCCAGCAACCCCCTCGTGGGGACTAGCGGGGGGAACGGGGATACGCAGTATTTT. Translation: CASNPLVGTSGGNGDTQYF.

A few counts support this clonotype. V and J are TRBV7-8 and TRBJ1-1; D gene ambiguous. From germline, CDR1 is SGHVS and CDR2 FQNEAQ. Trimming removed 1 base at V and 0 bases at J, with 9 bases between. The CDR3 length is 15 residues. CDR3 protein: CASSLERRMNTEAFF. CDR3 sequence (DNA): TGTGCCAGCAGCTTAGAGCGCCGCATGAACACTGAAGCTTTCTTT.

The chain combines TRBV7-9 with TRBJ2-7, with D perhaps TRBD1 or TRBD2 (5 bases each). The CDR3 has 13 residues. V lost 1 base, J lost 7 bases, and 11 bases lay in between. CDR1 and CDR2 (germline): SEHNR, FQNEAQ (reference sequence). The CDR3 coding sequence is TGTGCCAGCAGCTTAGACGAGGGGCGTGAGCAGTACTTC. Translating gives CASSLDEGREQYF.

The CDR3 loop reads CASSVAQGGETQYF. Written as DNA, the CDR3 is TGTGCCAGCAGCGTAGCTCAGGGTGGGGAGACCCAGTACTTC. The chain has TRBV9 and TRBJ2-5; TRBD1 is a possible D gene (5 bases). The V and J ends lost 0 bases and 5 bases respectively, with 11 bases between them. CDR1 SGDLS and CDR2 YYNGEE come from the germline V gene. CDR3 length: 14 amino acids.

CDR3 DNA sequence: TGTGCCAGCAGCCCCTCCGGGACGCTGAGCTCCTACGAGCAGTACTTC. It yields the protein CASSPSGTLSSYEQYF. The chain has TRBV11-3 and TRBJ2-7; TRBD1 or TRBD2 may be the D gene (5 bases each). The CDR3 contains 16 residues. Trimming stripped 5 bases from V and 0 bases from J, with 17 bases between. Per the germline V gene, CDR1 is SGHNT and CDR2 is YENEEA.